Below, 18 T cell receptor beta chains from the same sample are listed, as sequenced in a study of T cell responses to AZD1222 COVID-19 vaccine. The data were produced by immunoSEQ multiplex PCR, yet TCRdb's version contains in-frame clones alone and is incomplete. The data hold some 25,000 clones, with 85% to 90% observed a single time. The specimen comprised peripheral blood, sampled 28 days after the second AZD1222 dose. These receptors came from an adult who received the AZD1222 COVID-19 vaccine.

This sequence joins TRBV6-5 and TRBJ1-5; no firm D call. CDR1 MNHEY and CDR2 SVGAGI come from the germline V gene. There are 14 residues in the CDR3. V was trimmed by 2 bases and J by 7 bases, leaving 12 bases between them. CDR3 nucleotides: TGTGCCAGCAGTTACGTTAGGGATCGGCAGCCCCAGCATTTT. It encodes CASSYVRDRQPQHF.

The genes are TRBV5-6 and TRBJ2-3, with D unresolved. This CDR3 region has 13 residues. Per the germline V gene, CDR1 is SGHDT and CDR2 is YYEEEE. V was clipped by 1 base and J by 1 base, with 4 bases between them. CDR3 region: CASSLPGTDTQYF. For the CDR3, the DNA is TGTGCCAGCAGCTTGCCCGGCACAGATACGCAGTATTTT. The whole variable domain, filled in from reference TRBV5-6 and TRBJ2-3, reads DAGVTQSPTHLIKTRGQQVTLRCSPKSGHDTVSWYQQALGQGPQFIFQYYEEEERQRGNFPDRFSGHQFPNYSSELNVNALLLGDSALYLCASSLPGTDTQYFGPGTRLTVL.

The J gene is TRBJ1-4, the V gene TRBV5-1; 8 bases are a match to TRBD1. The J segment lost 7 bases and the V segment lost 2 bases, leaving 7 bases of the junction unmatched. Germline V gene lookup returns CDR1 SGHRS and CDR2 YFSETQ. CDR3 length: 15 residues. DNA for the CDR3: TGCGCCAGCAGCTTCCAGGGGGCGGTAGGTGAAAAACTGTTTTTT. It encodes CASSFQGAVGEKLFF.

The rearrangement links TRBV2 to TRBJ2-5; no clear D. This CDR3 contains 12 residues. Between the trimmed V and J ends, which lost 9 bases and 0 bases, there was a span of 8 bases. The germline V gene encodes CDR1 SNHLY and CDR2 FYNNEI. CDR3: CASQEYQETQYF. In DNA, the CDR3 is TGTGCCAGTCAGGAATACCAAGAGACCCAGTACTTC.

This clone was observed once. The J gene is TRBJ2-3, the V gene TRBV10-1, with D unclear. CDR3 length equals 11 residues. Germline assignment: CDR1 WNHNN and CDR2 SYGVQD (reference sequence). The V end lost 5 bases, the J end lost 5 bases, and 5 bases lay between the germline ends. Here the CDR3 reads CASSHGDTQYF. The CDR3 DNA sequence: TGCGCCAGCAGTCACGGAGATACGCAGTATTTT.

CDR3 bases: TGTGCCAGCAGCGTAGGTGTGAGCTCTAGCACAGATACGCAGTATTTT. The encoded protein is CASSVGVSSSTDTQYF. V gene TRBV9 combines with J gene TRBJ2-3, with D unclear. Germline values: CDR1 SGDLS, CDR2 YYNGEE. The CDR3 runs to 16 residues. V was trimmed by 0 bases and J by 0 bases, leaving 11 bases between them.

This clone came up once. CDR3 in amino acids: CASSPPGGSYEQYF. In DNA form, the CDR3 reads TGTGCCAGCAGCCCTCCCGGTGGCTCCTACGAGCAGTACTTC. The chain combines TRBV28 with TRBJ2-7; D gene unclear. Trimming left V 6 bases short and J 0 bases short, with 12 bases between. CDR3 length equals 14 residues. The germline CDR1 and CDR2 sequences are MDHEN and SYDVKM.

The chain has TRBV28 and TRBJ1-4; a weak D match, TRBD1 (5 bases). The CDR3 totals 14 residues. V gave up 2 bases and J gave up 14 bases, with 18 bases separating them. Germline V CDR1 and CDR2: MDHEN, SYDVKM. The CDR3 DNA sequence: TGTGCCAGCAGTTTAAATGATGCATTGGGACCCCTGTTTTTT. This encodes CASSLNDALGPLFF.

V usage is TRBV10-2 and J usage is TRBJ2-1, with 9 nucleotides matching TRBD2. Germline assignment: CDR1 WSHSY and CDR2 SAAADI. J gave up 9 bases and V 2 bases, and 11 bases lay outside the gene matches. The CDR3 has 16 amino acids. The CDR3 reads CASSEDAGGPYGEQFF. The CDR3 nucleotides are TGCGCCAGCAGTGAGGACGCGGGAGGGCCTTACGGTGAGCAGTTCTTC.

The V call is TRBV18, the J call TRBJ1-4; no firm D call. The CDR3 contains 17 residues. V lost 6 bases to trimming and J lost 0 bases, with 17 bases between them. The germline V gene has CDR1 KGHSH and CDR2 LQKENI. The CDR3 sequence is CASSLLAEASTNEKLFF. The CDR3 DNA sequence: TGTGCCAGCTCCCTACTAGCCGAGGCTTCAACTAATGAAAAACTGTTTTTT.

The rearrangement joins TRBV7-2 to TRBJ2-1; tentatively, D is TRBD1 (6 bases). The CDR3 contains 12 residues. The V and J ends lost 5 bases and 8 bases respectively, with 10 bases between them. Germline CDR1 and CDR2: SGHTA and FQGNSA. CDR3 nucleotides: TGTGCCAGCAGCAGACAGGAGGATGAGCAGTTCTTC. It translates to CASSRQEDEQFF.

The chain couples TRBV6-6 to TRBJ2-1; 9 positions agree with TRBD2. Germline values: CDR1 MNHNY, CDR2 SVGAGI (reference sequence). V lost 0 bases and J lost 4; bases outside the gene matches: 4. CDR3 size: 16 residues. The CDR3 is CASSYSITSGYNEQFF. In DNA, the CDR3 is TGTGCCAGCAGTTACTCGATCACTAGCGGGTACAATGAGCAGTTCTTC.

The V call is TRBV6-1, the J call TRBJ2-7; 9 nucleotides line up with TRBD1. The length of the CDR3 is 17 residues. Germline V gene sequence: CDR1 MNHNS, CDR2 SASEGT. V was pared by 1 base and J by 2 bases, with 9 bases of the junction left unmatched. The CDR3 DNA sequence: TGTGCCAGCAGTGAAGGAGGGACAGGGCCTATAACCTACGAGCAGTACTTC. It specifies CASSEGGTGPITYEQYF.

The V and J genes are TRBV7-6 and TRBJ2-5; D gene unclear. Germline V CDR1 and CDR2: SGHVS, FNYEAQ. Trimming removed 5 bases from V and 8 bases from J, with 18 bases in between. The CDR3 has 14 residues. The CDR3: CASSMDALSGTQYF. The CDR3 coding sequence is TGTGCCAGCAGCATGGACGCCTTAAGTGGAACCCAGTACTTC.

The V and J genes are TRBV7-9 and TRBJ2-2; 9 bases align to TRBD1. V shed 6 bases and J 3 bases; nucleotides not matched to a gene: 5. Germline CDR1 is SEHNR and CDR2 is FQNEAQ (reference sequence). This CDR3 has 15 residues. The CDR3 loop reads CASRAGQGYTGELFF. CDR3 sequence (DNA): TGTGCCAGCAGGGCGGGACAGGGCTACACCGGGGAGCTGTTTTTT.

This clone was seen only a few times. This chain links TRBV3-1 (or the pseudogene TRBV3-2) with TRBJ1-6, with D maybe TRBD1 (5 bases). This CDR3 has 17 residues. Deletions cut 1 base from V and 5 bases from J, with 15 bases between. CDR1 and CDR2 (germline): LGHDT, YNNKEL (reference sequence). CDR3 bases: TGTGCCAGCAGCCAAGGGTTTCAGACAGATAATAATTCACCCCTCCACTTT. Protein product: CASSQGFQTDNNSPLHF.

The CDR3 spells CASSLTSGGQETQYF. CDR3 coding DNA: TGTGCCAGCAGCTTGACTAGCGGGGGACAAGAGACCCAGTACTTC. The chain employs TRBV5-4 and TRBJ2-5; 11 bases align to TRBD2. V shed 1 base and J 2 bases; nucleotides not matched to a gene: 1. The CDR3 sequence is 15 residues long. Per germline, CDR1 SGHNT and CDR2 YYREEE (reference sequence).

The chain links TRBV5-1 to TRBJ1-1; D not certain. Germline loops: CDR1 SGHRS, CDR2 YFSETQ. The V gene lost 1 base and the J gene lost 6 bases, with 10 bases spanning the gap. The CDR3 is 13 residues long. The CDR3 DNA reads TGCGCCAGCAGCTTGACGGGGTTCGCTGAAGCTTTCTTT. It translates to CASSLTGFAEAFF.